These 27 T cell receptor beta chains were all obtained from the same sample, sequenced in a study of blood T cell repertoires in COVID-19. The data were produced by immunoSEQ multiplex PCR, yet TCRdb's version contains in-frame clones alone and is incomplete. The table has fewer than 200,000 clones, approximately 80% seen once. Source material: peripheral blood. These TCRs come from a human donor in a cohort sampled during active COVID-19.

The chain has TRBV27 and TRBJ2-7; 8 bases are a match to TRBD2. Germline V gene data show CDR1 as MNHEY and CDR2 as SMNVEV (reference sequence). Trimming removed 4 bases from V and 6 bases from J; junction bases left unmatched: 8. This CDR3 is built from 14 residues. CDR3 nucleotide sequence: TGTGCCAGCAGTTCACCGGGACTAGTCACCGAGCAGTACTTC. The encoded protein is CASSSPGLVTEQYF.

CDR3: CASSRTVHGYTF. The CDR3 DNA sequence: TGTGCCAGTAGTAGGACAGTTCATGGCTACACCTTC. The V and J genes are TRBV19 and TRBJ1-2; a weak D match, TRBD1 (6 bases). The germline V gene has CDR1 LNHDA and CDR2 SQIVND (reference sequence). Trimming removed 4 bases from V and 6 bases from J, with 9 bases in between. This CDR3 spans 12 amino acids.

The rearrangement uses TRBV28 and TRBJ1-2; D unclear. V lost 5 bases to trimming and J lost 0 bases, with 7 bases between them. The CDR3 runs 13 residues. Germline CDR1 and CDR2: MDHEN and SYDVKM. The DNA for the CDR3 is TGTGCCAGCAGTCCGGACTCTAACTATGGCTACACCTTC. This gives the protein CASSPDSNYGYTF.

CDR3 residues: CASSIPRTTDTQYF. In DNA form, the CDR3 reads TGTGCCAGTAGTATACCCCGGACAACAGATACGCAGTATTTT. The V gene is TRBV19, the J gene TRBJ2-3, with D possibly being TRBD1 (5 bases). The CDR3 loop spans 14 amino acids. CDR1 and CDR2 (germline): LNHDA, SQIVND (reference sequence). Trimming pared 2 bases from V and 3 bases from J, leaving 9 bases between. Filled out from reference TRBV19 and TRBJ2-3, the complete variable domain reads DGGITQSPKYLFRKEGQNVTLSCEQNLNHDAMYWYRQDPGQGLRLIYYSQIVNDFQKGDIAEGYSVSREKKESFPLTVTSAQKNPTAFYLCASSIPRTTDTQYFGPGTRLTVL.

The chain is built from TRBV7-8 and TRBJ2-7; the D gene is possibly TRBD2 (6 bases). Trimming shortened V by 5 bases and J by 4 bases, and 9 bases separated the two germline ends. Germline loops: CDR1 SGHVS, CDR2 FQNEAQ. The length of the CDR3 is 12 residues. Here the CDR3 reads CASSPGTYEQYF. The CDR3 DNA reads TGTGCCAGCAGCCCCGGGACTTACGAGCAGTACTTC.

V and J are TRBV7-9 and TRBJ2-6, with TRBD1 matching over 10 bases. After removal of 4 bases from V and 2 bases from J, the junction contained 5 bases not matched to a gene. This CDR3 is 17 amino acids long. Germline-derived CDR1 and CDR2 are SEHNR and FQNEAQ (reference sequence). DNA for the CDR3: TGTGCCAGCAGCTGGGAGACAGGGGGCGCTGGGGCCAACGTCCTGACTTTC. Protein: CASSWETGGAGANVLTF.

V gene TRBV14 combines with J gene TRBJ1-2; D may be TRBD1 (5 bases). The CDR3 spans 12 residues. Germline CDR1 is SGHDN and CDR2 is FVKESK. V was cut by 1 base and J by 7 bases, with 7 bases left in between. The CDR3 bases are TGTGCCAGCAGCCAAGGCGGGGGTGGCTACACCTTC. It translates to CASSQGGGGYTF.

The J gene is TRBJ1-5, the V gene TRBV4-2; the D is unclear. This CDR3 spans 16 amino acids. Germline assignment: CDR1 LGHNA and CDR2 YNFKEQ. The V and J ends lost 0 bases and 1 base respectively, with 10 bases between them. The CDR3: CASSQDPQRSNQPQHF. CDR3 DNA sequence: TGTGCCAGCAGCCAAGACCCCCAGCGGAGCAATCAGCCCCAGCATTTT.

This clone was observed once. The V call is TRBV10-1, the J call TRBJ2-5; 8 bases match TRBD1. Trimming at V came to 3 bases and at J to 1 base, leaving 7 bases not matched to a gene. The CDR3 is made up of 16 amino acids. The V gene's germline CDR1 is WNHNN and CDR2 SYGVQD (reference sequence). CDR3 residues: CASSDSLRGPQETQYF. CDR3 nucleotides: TGCGCCAGCAGTGACTCCCTCAGGGGGCCCCAAGAGACCCAGTACTTC.

V and J are TRBV29-1 and TRBJ2-7, with a possible D match to TRBD2 (5 bases). Looked up from germline, CDR1 is SQVTM and CDR2 is ANQGSEA. Trimming took 6 bases from V and 6 from J, leaving 15 bases between them. This CDR3 contains 12 residues. The CDR3, as DNA: TGCAGCGTGAGGGTCCCCTGGGGCGAGCAGTACTTC. It translates to CSVRVPWGEQYF.

This clone was seen once. This chain uses TRBV24-1 with TRBJ1-4; 9 bases fit TRBD1. The CDR3 is made up of 16 amino acids. V lost 2 bases and J lost 8; bases outside the gene matches: 8. Germline V lookup: CDR1 KGHDR, CDR2 SFDVKD. The CDR3 is CATSDSTGGAGEKLFF. CDR3 bases: TGTGCCACCAGTGATTCTACAGGGGGCGCGGGGGAAAAACTGTTTTTT.

This clone turned up a few times. The chain has TRBV3-1 (or the pseudogene TRBV3-2) and TRBJ1-3; 9 nucleotides line up with TRBD1. Germline V gene data show CDR1 as LGHDT and CDR2 as YNNKEL (reference sequence). The V segment lost 3 bases and the J segment 2 bases; nucleotides outside the gene matches: 2. The CDR3 sequence is 15 residues long. The CDR3 coding sequence is TGTGCCAGCAGCCACCGACAGGGGGCTGGAAACACCATATATTTT. Its protein is CASSHRQGAGNTIYF.

V is TRBV7-2 and J is TRBJ2-4, with 8 positions matching TRBD2. Trimming at V came to 4 bases and at J to 1 base, leaving 6 bases not matched to a gene. In germline, CDR1 is SGHTA, CDR2 FQGNSA. This CDR3 is built from 16 residues. CDR3 protein: CASSYPGGGAKNIQYF. CDR3 sequence (DNA): TGTGCCAGCAGCTACCCCGGCGGGGGGGCCAAAAACATTCAGTACTTC.

The chain couples TRBV5-4 to TRBJ1-2; TRBD1 matches 9 bases. Germline V gene data show CDR1 as SGHNT and CDR2 as YYREEE (reference sequence). The CDR3 runs to 13 residues. V dropped 2 bases and J dropped 4; count of bases not matched to a gene: 0. The CDR3 DNA sequence: TGTGCCAGCAGCTTACAGGGGGCCTATGGCTACACCTTC. Translated: CASSLQGAYGYTF.

The J gene is TRBJ2-3, the V gene TRBV4-3; 9 bases align to TRBD2. V gave up 5 bases and J gave up 4 bases; unmatched junction bases: 10. Germline-derived CDR1 and CDR2 are LGHNA and YSLEER. The length of the CDR3 is 16 residues. CDR3 sequence (DNA): TGCGCCAGCAGCGGGGGGGTAGCGGGAGTCTCAGATACGCAGTATTTT. It is translated as CASSGGVAGVSDTQYF.

The genes are TRBV27 and TRBJ2-7; tentatively, D is TRBD1 (5 bases). CDR3 length: 13 residues. The germline CDR1 and CDR2 sequences are MNHEY and SMNVEV (reference sequence). Trimming shortened V by 4 bases and J by 0 bases, and 7 bases separated the two germline ends. The DNA for the CDR3 is TGTGCCAGCAGTTCCGACAGCTCCTACGAGCAGTACTTC. It translates to CASSSDSSYEQYF.

J is TRBJ2-7 and V is TRBV20-1; no clear D. Trimming pared 5 bases from V and 1 base from J, leaving 3 bases between. Germline lookup yields CDR1 DFQATT and CDR2 SNEGSKA (reference sequence). The CDR3 has 10 amino acids. In DNA form, the CDR3 reads TGCAGTGCTGCGTCCTACGAGCAGTACTTC. Its protein is CSAASYEQYF.

This chain connects TRBV15 to TRBJ1-4, with D unclear. The CDR3 covers 15 residues. CDR1 and CDR2 (germline): LNHNV, YYDKDF (reference sequence). Deletions cut 3 bases from V and 2 bases from J, with 10 bases between. The CDR3 reads CATSSDRATNEKLFF. The CDR3 DNA follows: TGTGCCACCAGCAGCGATAGAGCTACTAATGAAAAACTGTTTTTT.

The J gene is TRBJ1-4, the V gene TRBV3-1 (or the pseudogene TRBV3-2); D unresolved. Germline-derived CDR1 and CDR2 are LGHDT and YNNKEL (reference sequence). This CDR3 region has 15 residues. Between the trimmed V and J ends, which lost 1 base and 4 bases, there was a span of 10 bases. Here the CDR3 reads CASSQGVEGNEKLFF. As DNA, the CDR3 is TGTGCCAGCAGCCAAGGAGTAGAGGGTAATGAAAAACTGTTTTTT.

This clone showed up just once. The V gene is TRBV19, the J gene TRBJ1-5; maybe TRBD1 (5 bases). Germline loops: CDR1 LNHDA, CDR2 SQIVND (reference sequence). The ends were cut back, 4 bases at V and 5 bases at J, with 15 bases in the middle. CDR3 length equals 15 residues. CDR3 nucleotide sequence: TGTGCCAGTAGTAGATTGTGGGGGGGGGATCAGCCCCAGCATTTT. It is translated as CASSRLWGGDQPQHF.

The genes are TRBV28 and TRBJ1-2; 7 bases are a match to TRBD1. With V trimmed by 2 bases and J by 8 bases, 8 bases remained unmatched. The CDR3 is 14 residues long. In germline, CDR1 is MDHEN, CDR2 SYDVKM. CDR3 sequence (DNA): TGTGCCAGCAGTTTACAAACAGGGGAAGGGGGCTACACCTTC. Translation gives CASSLQTGEGGYTF.

The V gene is TRBV19, the J gene TRBJ2-1, with 7 nucleotides matching TRBD2. The J segment lost 5 bases and the V segment lost 3 bases, leaving 4 bases of the junction unmatched. CDR3 length: 14 residues. CDR1 and CDR2 (germline): LNHDA, SQIVND (reference sequence). The CDR3 reads CASSMGGSDNEQFF. Here the CDR3 DNA reads TGTGCCAGTAGTATGGGAGGGAGTGACAATGAGCAGTTCTTC.

At least ten counts were recorded for this clone. This chain connects TRBV6-2 or TRBV6-3 to TRBJ2-5, with 14 bases fitting TRBD2. V shed 6 bases and J 7 bases; nucleotides not matched to a gene: 7. The CDR3 extends over 15 amino acids. Germline V lookup: CDR1 MNHEY, CDR2 SVGEGT. For the CDR3, the DNA is TGTGCCAGCAGCAGACTAGCGGGGGGGCTGGGGACCCAGTACTTC. It encodes CASSRLAGGLGTQYF.

The chain joins TRBV7-2 to TRBJ2-4; 16 bases line up with TRBD2. Germline CDR1 reads SGHTA; CDR2 reads FQGNSA. The CDR3 runs 18 residues. J gave up 0 bases and V 5 bases, and 4 bases lay outside the gene matches. CDR3 sequence: CASSGTSGRAIAKNIQYF. In DNA, the CDR3 is TGTGCCAGCAGCGGGACTAGCGGGAGGGCCATAGCCAAAAACATTCAGTACTTC.

This clone was seen a few times. The CDR3 region has the DNA TGTGCCAGCAGGCTAGCGCGTTACTCCTACGAGCAGTACTTC. Protein product: CASRLARYSYEQYF. The chain joins TRBV27 to TRBJ2-7, with D perhaps TRBD2 (6 bases). Looked up from germline, CDR1 is MNHEY and CDR2 is SMNVEV (reference sequence). V lost 6 bases and J 0 bases, leaving 12 bases between the germline ends. The CDR3 runs to 14 residues.

This chain's CDR3 is CASSTEDTEAFF. For the CDR3, the DNA is TGTGCCAGCAGCACTGAGGACACTGAAGCTTTCTTT. The chain employs TRBV7-9 and TRBJ1-1, with D unresolved. CDR3 size: 12 residues. The V end was cut by 5 bases, the J end by 3 bases, with 7 bases between. Per the germline V gene, CDR1 is SEHNR and CDR2 is FQNEAQ (reference sequence).

The chain combines TRBV27 with TRBJ2-1, with D tentatively TRBD1 (6 bases). The V gene's germline CDR1 is MNHEY and CDR2 SMNVEV (reference sequence). The CDR3 runs to 13 residues. V lost 3 bases to trimming and J lost 7 bases, with 10 bases between them. The chain's CDR3 is CASSFSQGNEQFF. CDR3 sequence (DNA): TGTGCCAGCAGTTTTTCTCAGGGGAATGAGCAGTTCTTC.